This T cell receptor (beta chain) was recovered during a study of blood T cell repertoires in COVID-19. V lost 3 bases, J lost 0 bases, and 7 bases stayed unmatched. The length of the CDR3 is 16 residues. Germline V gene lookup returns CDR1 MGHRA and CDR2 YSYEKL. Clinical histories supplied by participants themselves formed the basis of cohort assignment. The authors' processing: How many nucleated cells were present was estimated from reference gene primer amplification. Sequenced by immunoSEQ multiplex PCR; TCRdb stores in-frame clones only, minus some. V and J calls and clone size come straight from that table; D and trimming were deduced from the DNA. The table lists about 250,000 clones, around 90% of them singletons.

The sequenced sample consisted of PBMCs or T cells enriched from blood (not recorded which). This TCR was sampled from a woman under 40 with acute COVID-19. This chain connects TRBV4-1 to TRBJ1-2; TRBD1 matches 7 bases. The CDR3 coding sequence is TGCGCCAGCAGCCATTACTACAGGGGTTCTAACTATGGCTACACCTTC. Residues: CASSHYYRGSNYGYTF.